This T cell receptor (beta chain) was profiled in a study of T cells in Graves' hyperthyroidism and ophthalmopathy. The germline V gene encodes CDR1 SEHNR and CDR2 FQNEAQ (reference sequence). Between the trimmed V and J ends, which lost 5 bases and 3 bases, there was a span of 8 bases. The CDR3 has 13 amino acids. From RNA transcripts, TCR beta CDR3 regions were amplified. In the first-round RT-PCR of the TCR CDR3, the HTBI primer set was used. TCRdb processed the multiplex PCR reads anew with MiXCR; each CDR3 protein has one entry. The data contain under 350,000 distinct CDR3 sequences, roughly 23% of them seen just once; the ten biggest clones take up around 48%. This clonotype was detected many times. Researchers barred patients who had uncontrolled infection, other autoimmune disease, pregnancy or lactation. Clinicians diagnosed patients from clinical symptoms, serum thyroxine and TRAb, thyroid ultrasound and orbital computed tomography.

Specimen: blood. The rearrangement uses TRBV7-9 and TRBJ1-5; possibly TRBD1 for D (5 bases). The source of this sequence is a woman between 50 and 59 years old with Graves' hyperthyroidism. CDR3 nucleotides: TGTGCCAGCAGCCCAGGGTACAATCAGCCCCAGCATTTT. As protein: CASSPGYNQPQHF.